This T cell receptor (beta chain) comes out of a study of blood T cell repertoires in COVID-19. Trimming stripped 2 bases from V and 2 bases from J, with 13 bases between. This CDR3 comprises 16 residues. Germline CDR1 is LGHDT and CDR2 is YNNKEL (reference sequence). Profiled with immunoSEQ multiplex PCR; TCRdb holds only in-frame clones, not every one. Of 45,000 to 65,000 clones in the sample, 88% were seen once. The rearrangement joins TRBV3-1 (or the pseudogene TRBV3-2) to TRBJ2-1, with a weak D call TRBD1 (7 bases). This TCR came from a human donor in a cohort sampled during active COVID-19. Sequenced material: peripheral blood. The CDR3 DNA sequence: TGTGCCAGCAGCCAACGGAGGGGGCAGGCCTACAATGAGCAGTTCTTC. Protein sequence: CASSQRRGQAYNEQFF.